Shown below are 30 T cell receptor beta chains from a single sample sequenced in a study of beta chain features in type 1 diabetes. Reverse transcription of all isolated RNA meant that expressed TCRB transcripts were sequenced. The assay was immunoSEQ multiplex PCR, and TCRdb's table has in-frame clones only and misses some. The table has around 430,000 clones, approximately 28% seen once. Sequencing was performed on naive CD4+ T cells from blood. The source of these receptors is a young man in good health.

The chain couples TRBV7-9 to TRBJ1-5; D remains unclear. The germline V gene encodes CDR1 SEHNR and CDR2 FQNEAQ (reference sequence). V lost 3 bases to trimming and J lost 8 bases, with 17 bases between them. The length of the CDR3 is 15 residues. DNA of the CDR3: TGTGCCAGCAGCTTGGGCCGGGCGGGAGCGGAGCCCCAGCATTTT. Translated: CASSLGRAGAEPQHF.

This chain uses TRBV7-3 with TRBJ2-1; TRBD2 aligns across 11 bases. In germline, CDR1 is SGHTA, CDR2 FQGTGA. Losses at the gene ends were 4 bases for V and 2 bases for J; bases not matched to a gene: 4. The CDR3 length is 16 residues. The CDR3 loop reads CASSSSGRRAYNEQFF. In nucleotides, the CDR3 is TGTGCCAGCAGCTCTAGCGGGAGGCGGGCCTACAATGAGCAGTTCTTC. The whole variable domain, remainder taken from reference TRBV7-3 and TRBJ2-1, is GAGVSQTPSNKVTEKGKYVELRCDPISGHTALYWYRQSLGQGPEFLIYFQGTGAADDSGLPNDRFFAVRPEGSVSTLKIQRTERGDSAVYLCASSSSGRRAYNEQFFGPGTRLTVL.

This clone was found a few times. The chain has TRBV2 and TRBJ2-7; 9 bases align to TRBD1. V dropped 6 bases and J dropped 2; count of bases not matched to a gene: 5. CDR1 and CDR2 (germline): SNHLY, FYNNEI. There are 14 residues in the CDR3. The DNA for the CDR3 is TGTGCCAGCAGGTCGAACAGGGGGCCCTACGAGCAGTACTTC. The encoded protein is CASRSNRGPYEQYF.

This clone showed up just once. This sample also contains other DNA sequences that code for the same CDR3. V usage is TRBV7-9 and J usage is TRBJ2-1; no clear D. The CDR3 is made up of 14 amino acids. V lost 5 bases, J lost 1 base, and 9 bases lay in between. CDR1 SEHNR and CDR2 FQNEAQ come from the germline V gene (reference sequence). DNA of the CDR3: TGTGCCAGCAGCCTAAGTGGTTCCTACAATGAGCAGTTCTTC. Residues: CASSLSGSYNEQFF.

The rearrangement uses TRBV6-6 and TRBJ2-7; D might be TRBD2 (6 bases). Germline lookup yields CDR1 MNHNY and CDR2 SVGAGI (reference sequence). This CDR3 spans 12 amino acids. V lost 6 bases and J 2 bases, leaving 8 bases between the germline ends. DNA of the CDR3: TGTGCCAGCAGCGGGAGTACCTACGAGCAGTACTTC. Its protein product is CASSGSTYEQYF.

The chain joins TRBV10-3 to TRBJ2-1; 10 bases line up with TRBD2. CDR3 length: 14 residues. Germline V gene data show CDR1 as ENHRY and CDR2 as SYGVKD. V lost 8 bases and J lost 10; bases outside the gene matches: 11. Here the CDR3 DNA reads TGTGCCATCGGAACTAGCGGGATAATGGGCGAGCAGTTCTTC. Translated: CAIGTSGIMGEQFF.

The gene calls are TRBV30 and TRBJ1-5; TRBD1 might be the D (5 bases). Trimming removed 0 bases at V and 4 bases at J, with 10 bases between. The germline gives CDR1 GTSNPN, CDR2 SVGIG (reference sequence). This CDR3 is 14 amino acids long. CDR3 region: CAWSVWGANQPQHF. The CDR3 region has the DNA TGTGCCTGGAGTGTATGGGGCGCTAATCAGCCCCAGCATTTT. The full variable domain, rest sourced from reference TRBV30 and TRBJ1-5, is SQTIHQWPATLVQPVGSPLSLECTVEGTSNPNLYWYRQAAGRGLQLLFYSVGIGQISSEVPQNLSASRPQDRQFILSSKKLLLSDSGFYLCAWSVWGANQPQHFGDGTRLSIL.

This clone showed up just a few times. The chain employs TRBV10-3 and TRBJ2-1; 12 bases map to TRBD2. The germline gives CDR1 ENHRY, CDR2 SYGVKD. This CDR3 is built from 20 residues. V dropped 6 bases and J dropped 0; count of bases not matched to a gene: 15. The DNA for the CDR3 is TGTGCCATCAGGCAGGGGTCGGGGACTAGCGGGCCGGTCTCCTACAATGAGCAGTTCTTC. This encodes CAIRQGSGTSGPVSYNEQFF.

In DNA, the CDR3 is TGCAGTGCCGCGGGTTACAATGAGCAGTTCTTC. Protein product: CSAAGYNEQFF. The genes are TRBV20-1 and TRBJ2-1, with D maybe TRBD2 (5 bases). Germline V gene lookup returns CDR1 DFQATT and CDR2 SNEGSKA (reference sequence). Trimming took 6 bases from V and 4 from J, leaving 7 bases between them. CDR3 length: 11 residues.

This clone has more than one count but fewer than ten. This chain connects TRBV9 to TRBJ2-1; 11 positions agree with TRBD2. There are 15 residues in the CDR3. The V gene's germline CDR1 is SGDLS and CDR2 YYNGEE. V lost 1 base and J lost 6; bases outside the gene matches: 3. CDR3 sequence: CASSVLAGGLNEQFF. The CDR3 coding sequence is TGTGCCAGCAGCGTACTAGCGGGAGGCCTCAATGAGCAGTTCTTC.

This clone was observed a few times. The chain employs TRBV29-1 and TRBJ2-3; 11 nucleotides match TRBD2. The ends lost 4 bases at V and 0 bases at J; junction bases unmatched: 6. CDR1 is SQVTM and CDR2 is ANQGSEA in the germline V gene. This CDR3 region has 16 residues. As DNA, the CDR3 is TGCAGCGTTGGGACTAGCGGGTCTTCTAGCACAGATACGCAGTATTTT. Translated: CSVGTSGSSSTDTQYF.

The chain has TRBV30 and TRBJ1-2; no clear D gene. The CDR3 consists of 12 residues. In germline, CDR1 is GTSNPN, CDR2 SVGIG (reference sequence). Trimming cost V 8 bases and J 5 bases, with 15 bases left between them. Here the CDR3 reads CALRQLHYGYTF. The CDR3 DNA reads as TGTGCCCTCCGCCAGTTACATTATGGCTACACCTTC.

The CDR3 nucleotides are TGTGCCAGCAGCTTAGCTATACCTTTGGAGACCGGGGAGCTGTTTTTT. It translates to CASSLAIPLETGELFF. This chain links TRBV7-9 with TRBJ2-2; D gene ambiguous. This CDR3 contains 16 residues. V lost 0 bases and J 5 bases, leaving 13 bases between the germline ends. Germline CDR1 and CDR2: SEHNR and FQNEAQ (reference sequence).

V is TRBV9 and J is TRBJ2-7, with 12 nucleotides matching TRBD2. The ends lost 3 bases at V and 7 bases at J; junction bases unmatched: 5. From germline, CDR1 is SGDLS and CDR2 YYNGEE. CDR3 length: 14 residues. The CDR3: CASSEGLAGLEQYF. The CDR3 nucleotides read TGTGCCAGCAGCGAGGGACTAGCGGGCTTGGAGCAGTACTTC. The whole variable domain, remainder taken from reference TRBV9 and TRBJ2-7, is DSGVTQTPKHLITATGQRVTLRCSPRSGDLSVYWYQQSLDQGLQFLIQYYNGEERAKGNILERFSAQQFPDLHSELNLSSLELGDSALYFCASSEGLAGLEQYFGPGTRLTVT.

The chain links TRBV2 to TRBJ2-7, with 8 bases fitting TRBD1. This CDR3 comprises 14 residues. Trimming took 2 bases from V and 4 from J; bases not matched to a gene: 4. Germline V CDR1 and CDR2: SNHLY, FYNNEI. CDR3 bases: TGTGCCAGCAGTGAATCCCAGGGGGCTTACGAGCAGTACTTC. It specifies CASSESQGAYEQYF.

The rearrangement joins TRBV28 to TRBJ1-5; D might be TRBD1 (5 bases). Trimming removed 8 bases at V and 1 base at J, with 9 bases between. The length of the CDR3 is 13 residues. Looked up from germline, CDR1 is MDHEN and CDR2 is SYDVKM. CDR3 residues: CASLWGSNQPQHF. CDR3 coding DNA: TGTGCCAGCCTCTGGGGGAGCAATCAGCCCCAGCATTTT.

As to this clone: A much larger clone lies a single base off, so this may be a read error. Other DNA variants within this sample encode the same CDR3. The chain links TRBV7-3 to TRBJ2-3; D is undetermined. The CDR3 contains 13 residues. Trimming took off 0 bases at V and 1 base at J, with 2 bases between the two ends. In germline, CDR1 is SGHTA, CDR2 FQGTGA. The CDR3 is CASSLTGTDTQYF. The CDR3 DNA reads TGTGCCAGCAGCTTAACTGGCACAGATACGCAGTATTTT. Full variable domain (rest looked up from reference TRBV7-3 and TRBJ2-3): GAGVSQTPSNKVTEKGKYVELRCDPISGHTALYWYRQSLGQGPEFLIYFQGTGAADDSGLPNDRFFAVRPEGSVSTLKIQRTERGDSAVYLCASSLTGTDTQYFGPGTRLTVL.

The gene calls are TRBV5-1 and TRBJ1-5; D is ambiguous. The CDR3 sequence is 14 residues long. V lost 4 bases and J 7 bases, leaving 15 bases between the germline ends. CDR1 and CDR2 (germline): SGHRS, YFSETQ. CDR3 region: CASSPDGSGQPQHF. DNA of the CDR3: TGCGCCAGCAGCCCTGACGGTTCCGGGCAGCCCCAGCATTTT.

This chain joins TRBV30 and TRBJ1-4; the D gene is possibly TRBD1 (5 bases). CDR3 length: 13 amino acids. Per germline, CDR1 GTSNPN and CDR2 SVGIG (reference sequence). V was cut by 1 base and J by 7 bases, with 10 bases left in between. The CDR3 DNA sequence: TGTGCCTGGAGTGGACGGAGGGGTGAAAAACTGTTTTTT. It codes for CAWSGRRGEKLFF.

CDR3 protein: CASSTGGETQYF. Written as DNA, the CDR3 is TGTGCCAGCAGTACGGGGGGAGAGACCCAGTACTTC. This rearrangement joins TRBV6-1 to TRBJ2-5; 7 bases align to TRBD2. The V gene's germline CDR1 is MNHNS and CDR2 SASEGT. V lost 5 bases to trimming and J lost 4 bases; unmatched junction nucleotides: 1. The CDR3 sequence is 12 residues long.

There are a few counts of this clone. V is TRBV19 and J is TRBJ2-2; tentatively, D is TRBD1 (5 bases). V lost 6 bases and J 4 bases, leaving 15 bases between the germline ends. The CDR3 has 15 amino acids. The germline CDR1 and CDR2 sequences are LNHDA and SQIVND (reference sequence). The CDR3 here is CASRTWAQGTGELFF. DNA of the CDR3: TGTGCCAGTAGGACCTGGGCCCAGGGCACCGGGGAGCTGTTTTTT.

The rearrangement links TRBV19 to TRBJ2-1; D remains ambiguous. Germline CDR1 is LNHDA and CDR2 is SQIVND (reference sequence). This CDR3 has 15 amino acids. V gave up 4 bases and J gave up 10 bases, with 20 bases separating them. DNA of the CDR3: TGTGCCAGTAGTAGCGTGGGTCCGTCCCCGCGGGAGCAGTTCTTC. Encoded protein: CASSSVGPSPREQFF.

This clone was seen a handful of times. The V and J genes are TRBV5-1 and TRBJ2-1; TRBD2 is a possible D gene (5 bases). V lost 4 bases and J 4 bases, leaving 15 bases between the germline ends. This CDR3 contains 15 residues. Germline values: CDR1 SGHRS, CDR2 YFSETQ. CDR3 in amino acids: CASSQAQLVYNEQFF. The CDR3 DNA is TGCGCCAGCAGCCAAGCCCAACTAGTTTACAATGAGCAGTTCTTC.

This clone has only a few counts. The chain uses TRBV7-2 and TRBJ2-7, with D possibly TRBD2 on 6 matching bases. This CDR3 spans 14 amino acids. Germline values: CDR1 SGHTA, CDR2 FQGNSA. V was cut by 7 bases and J by 4 bases, with 17 bases left in between. CDR3: CASTTSGVLYEQYF. The CDR3 DNA sequence: TGTGCCAGCACCACCTCGGGAGTTCTATACGAGCAGTACTTC.

Only a few counts were recorded for this clone. This chain connects TRBV7-6 to TRBJ2-5; 9 nucleotides align to TRBD2. J gave up 2 bases and V 1 base, and 8 bases lay outside the gene matches. The V gene's germline CDR1 is SGHVS and CDR2 FNYEAQ. CDR3 length equals 17 residues. The CDR3 sequence is CASSLDPGGRGQETQYF. The DNA for the CDR3 is TGTGCCAGCAGCTTAGACCCTGGCGGGAGGGGGCAAGAGACCCAGTACTTC.

This clone was counted between two and nine times. The chain uses TRBV4-2 and TRBJ1-1; D unresolved. Trimming cost V 1 base and J 1 base, with 7 bases left between them. Germline CDR1 and CDR2: LGHNA and YNFKEQ. This CDR3 is 14 amino acids long. In DNA form, the CDR3 reads TGTGCCAGCAGCCAAGTAGGCAGGAACACTGAAGCTTTCTTT. Protein: CASSQVGRNTEAFF.

The chain has TRBV6-5 and TRBJ1-4; D is unclear. CDR3 size: 15 residues. Germline V gene sequence: CDR1 MNHEY, CDR2 SVGAGI. Trimming cost V 5 bases and J 0 bases, with 10 bases left between them. The CDR3 nucleotides read TGTGCCAGCAGTCCCGACCAAGCAACTAATGAAAAACTGTTTTTT. Its translation is CASSPDQATNEKLFF.

This clone was observed a handful of times. V usage is TRBV7-2 and J usage is TRBJ2-7, with TRBD2 matching 12 bases. Germline CDR1 is SGHTA and CDR2 is FQGNSA. V trimming: 1 base; J trimming: 6 bases; junction bases outside the gene matches: 4. The CDR3 consists of 15 residues. The CDR3 sequence: CASSLGTSGTREQYF. CDR3 DNA: TGTGCCAGCAGCTTAGGGACTAGCGGGACCCGCGAGCAGTACTTC.

The sample holds a few counts of this clone. V gene TRBV10-3 combines with J gene TRBJ1-2, with D possibly being TRBD1 (5 bases). Germline CDR1 and CDR2: ENHRY and SYGVKD. With 6 bases removed from V and 3 bases from J, the gap between germline ends came to 14 bases. This CDR3 region has 14 residues. The CDR3 spells CAISGDSEHYGYTF. CDR3 nucleotide sequence: TGTGCCATCAGCGGTGACAGCGAGCACTATGGCTACACCTTC.

J is TRBJ2-7 and V is TRBV29-1, with 8 bases aligning to TRBD1. V dropped 6 bases and J dropped 4; count of bases not matched to a gene: 11. Germline lookup yields CDR1 SQVTM and CDR2 ANQGSEA. The CDR3 contains 14 residues. DNA for the CDR3: TGCAGCGTCCATGTAGGACAGGGATGGTACGAGCAGTACTTC. Its protein is CSVHVGQGWYEQYF.